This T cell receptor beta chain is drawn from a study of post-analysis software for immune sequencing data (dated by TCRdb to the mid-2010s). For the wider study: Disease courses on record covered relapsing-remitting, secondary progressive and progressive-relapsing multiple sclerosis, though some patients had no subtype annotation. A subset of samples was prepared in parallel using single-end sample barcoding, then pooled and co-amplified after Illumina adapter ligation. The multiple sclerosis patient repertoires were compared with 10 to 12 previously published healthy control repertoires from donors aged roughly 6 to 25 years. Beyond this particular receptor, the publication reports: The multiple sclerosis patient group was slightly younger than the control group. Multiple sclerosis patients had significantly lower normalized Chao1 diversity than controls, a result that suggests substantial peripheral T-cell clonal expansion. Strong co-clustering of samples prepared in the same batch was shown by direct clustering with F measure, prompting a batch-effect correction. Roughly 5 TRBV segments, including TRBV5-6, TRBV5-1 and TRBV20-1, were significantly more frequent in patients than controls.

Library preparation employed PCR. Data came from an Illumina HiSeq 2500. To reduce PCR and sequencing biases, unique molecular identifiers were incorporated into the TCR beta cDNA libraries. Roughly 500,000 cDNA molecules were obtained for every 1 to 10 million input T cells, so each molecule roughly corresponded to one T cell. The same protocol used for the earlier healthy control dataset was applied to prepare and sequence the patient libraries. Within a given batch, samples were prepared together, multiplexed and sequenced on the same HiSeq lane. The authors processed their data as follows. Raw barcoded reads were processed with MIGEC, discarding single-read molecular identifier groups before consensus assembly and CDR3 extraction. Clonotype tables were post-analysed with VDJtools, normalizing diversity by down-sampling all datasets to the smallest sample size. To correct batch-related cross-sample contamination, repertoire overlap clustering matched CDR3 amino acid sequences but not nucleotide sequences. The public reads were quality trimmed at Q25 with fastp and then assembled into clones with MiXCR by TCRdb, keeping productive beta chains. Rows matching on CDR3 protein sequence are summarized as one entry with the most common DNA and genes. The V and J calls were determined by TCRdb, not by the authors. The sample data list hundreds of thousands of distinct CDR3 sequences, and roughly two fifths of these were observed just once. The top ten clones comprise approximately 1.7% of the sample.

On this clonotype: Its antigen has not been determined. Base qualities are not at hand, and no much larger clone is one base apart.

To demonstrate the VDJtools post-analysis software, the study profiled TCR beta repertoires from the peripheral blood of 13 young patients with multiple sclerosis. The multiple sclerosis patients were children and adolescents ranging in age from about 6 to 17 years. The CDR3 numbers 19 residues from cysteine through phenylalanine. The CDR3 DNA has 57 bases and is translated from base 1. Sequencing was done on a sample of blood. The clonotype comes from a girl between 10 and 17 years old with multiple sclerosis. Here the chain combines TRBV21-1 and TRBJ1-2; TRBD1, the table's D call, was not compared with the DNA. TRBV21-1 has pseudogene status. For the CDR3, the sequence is CASSNLIRLTGLNNYGYTF. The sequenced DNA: TGTGCCAGCAGCAACCTAATTCGTCTTACAGGGTTAAATAACTATGGCTACACCTTC.